This is a list of T cell receptor beta chains from one sample in a study of T-cell memory formation after mild COVID-19. TCRdb passed the 5' RACE reads through MiXCR, listing each CDR3 protein once. The profile shows about 310,000 distinct CDR3 sequences, 15% of them singletons. Sequenced input: PBMCs or a T cell subset sorted from them (not recorded which). The receptors come from a man between 18 and 35 years old who had mild COVID-19 (a few samples of this study predate the infection). Cell type and time point are not known. Each CDR3 is given with its conserved first and last residue. Fields, in order: clone size, J gene, V gene, D gene, CDR3 protein, CDR3 DNA. A D gene is named only where the DNA matches it firmly. Some rows mark clone size as missing; the rest say once, few, many or name a class of expanded clone.

clone_size: few
j_call: TRBJ1-2
v_call: TRBV10-3
d_call: .
cdr3_aa: CAIGSGSLGNYGYTF
cdr3_nt: TGTGCCATCGGTTCAGGGAGTCTTGGAAACTATGGCTACACCTTC

clone_size: few
j_call: TRBJ2-3
v_call: TRBV5-1
d_call: .
cdr3_aa: CASSGGSGLTDTQYF
cdr3_nt: TGCGCCAGCAGCGGGGGGTCCGGACTCACAGATACGCAGTATTTT

clone_size: few
j_call: TRBJ2-1
v_call: TRBV10-3
d_call: .
cdr3_aa: CAISEDLDNEQFF
cdr3_nt: TGTGCCATCAGTGAGGACCTGGACAATGAGCAGTTCTTC

clone_size: many
j_call: TRBJ2-7
v_call: TRBV5-1
d_call: .
cdr3_aa: CASSGGDGSYEQYF
cdr3_nt: TGCGCCAGCAGCGGAGGGGACGGTTCCTACGAGCAGTACTTC

clone_size: .
j_call: TRBJ2-1
v_call: TRBV20-1
d_call: .
cdr3_aa: CSAREASSSSYNEQFF
cdr3_nt: TGCAGTGCTAGAGAGGCTAGCTCTTCCTCCTACAATGAGCAGTTCTTC

clone_size: .
j_call: TRBJ2-3
v_call: TRBV7-3
d_call: TRBD2
cdr3_aa: CASSSLGGSTDTQYF
cdr3_nt: TGTGCCAGCAGCTCCCTGGGGGGGAGCACAGATACGCAGTATTTT

clone_size: few
j_call: TRBJ1-2
v_call: TRBV6-2/TRBV6-3
d_call: TRBD1
cdr3_aa: CASSFLSGTAYGYTF
cdr3_nt: TGTGCCAGCAGTTTTCTCTCCGGGACAGCCTATGGCTACACCTTC

clone_size: .
j_call: TRBJ2-6
v_call: TRBV5-5
d_call: TRBD1
cdr3_aa: CASSSSRDRPSGANVLTF
cdr3_nt: TGTGCCAGCAGCTCCTCGCGGGACAGGCCCTCTGGGGCCAACGTCCTGACTTTC

clone_size: few
j_call: TRBJ2-6
v_call: TRBV4-3
d_call: .
cdr3_aa: CASSQDRTSGANVLTF
cdr3_nt: TGCGCCAGCAGCCAAGACCGGACCTCTGGGGCCAACGTCCTGACTTTC

clone_size: many
j_call: TRBJ1-1
v_call: TRBV13
d_call: .
cdr3_aa: CASSLLGAAEAFF
cdr3_nt: TGTGCCAGCAGCTTACTTGGGGCAGCTGAAGCTTTCTTT

clone_size: many
j_call: TRBJ1-5
v_call: TRBV5-6
d_call: .
cdr3_aa: CASSRRDGYNQPQHF
cdr3_nt: TGTGCCAGCAGCCGCCGGGACGGATATAATCAGCCCCAGCATTTT

clone_size: .
j_call: TRBJ2-3
v_call: TRBV7-2
d_call: TRBD2
cdr3_aa: CASRLAGGPDTQYF
cdr3_nt: TGTGCCAGCAGGTTAGCGGGAGGGCCAGATACGCAGTATTTT

clone_size: few
j_call: TRBJ2-3
v_call: TRBV29-1
d_call: .
cdr3_aa: CSVEKAWPADTQYF
cdr3_nt: TGCAGCGTTGAAAAGGCTTGGCCGGCAGATACGCAGTATTTT

clone_size: few
j_call: TRBJ1-3
v_call: TRBV7-6
d_call: .
cdr3_aa: CASSDGPSNTIYF
cdr3_nt: TGTGCCAGCAGCGACGGCCCCTCGAACACCATATATTTT

clone_size: .
j_call: TRBJ1-5
v_call: TRBV12-3/TRBV12-4
d_call: TRBD1
cdr3_aa: CASSLRGRGLGKPQHF
cdr3_nt: TGTGCCAGCAGTTTAAGGGGGCGGGGGCTCGGAAAGCCCCAGCATTTT

clone_size: .
j_call: TRBJ2-1
v_call: TRBV7-3
d_call: TRBD2
cdr3_aa: CASSPRGGMGNQQFF
cdr3_nt: TGTGCCAGCAGCCCGCGGGGGGGGATGGGAAATCAGCAGTTCTTC